The 2 T cell receptor beta chains listed next were all sequenced from one sample in a study of cytomegalovirus exposure and HLA in healthy donors. Amplification used 60 Vbeta primers and 13 Jbeta primers. The data were produced by immunoSEQ multiplex PCR, yet TCRdb's version contains in-frame clones alone and is incomplete. The repertoire holds over 200,000 clones, with approximately 90% as singletons. The specimen sequenced was PBMCs. These receptors originate from a young woman in good health and CMV-seronegative.

The V gene is TRBV5-4, the J gene TRBJ2-1, with D tentatively TRBD2 (6 bases). The germline V and J ends were trimmed by 4 bases and 5 bases, with 19 bases remaining between them. This CDR3 has 16 amino acids. The V gene's germline CDR1 is SGHNT and CDR2 YYREEE (reference sequence). CDR3 nucleotides: TGTGCCAGCAGCCCCCCAGGCGGGGATACTAACAATGAGCAGTTCTTC. It yields the protein CASSPPGGDTNNEQFF.

This chain links TRBV4-1 with TRBJ2-1; possible D gene TRBD2, 5 bases. V was cut by 1 base and J by 6 bases, with 13 bases left in between. The CDR3 runs 15 residues. From germline, CDR1 is MGHRA and CDR2 YSYEKL. CDR3 nucleotides: TGCGCCAGCAGCCAAGGTGGGCTAGCTCCCAATGAGCAGTTCTTC. Amino acids: CASSQGGLAPNEQFF.